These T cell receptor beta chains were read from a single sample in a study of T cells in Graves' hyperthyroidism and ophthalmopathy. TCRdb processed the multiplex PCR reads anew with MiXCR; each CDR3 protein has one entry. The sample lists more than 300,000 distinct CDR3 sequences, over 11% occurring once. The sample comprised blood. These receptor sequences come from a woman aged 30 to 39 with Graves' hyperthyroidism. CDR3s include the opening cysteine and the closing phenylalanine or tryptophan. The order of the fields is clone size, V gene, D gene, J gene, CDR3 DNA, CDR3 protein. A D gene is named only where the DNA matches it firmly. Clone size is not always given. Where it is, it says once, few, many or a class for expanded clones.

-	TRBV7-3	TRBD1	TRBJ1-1	TGTGCCAGCAGCTTACACGTCTTGACAGGGAAGGACACTGAAGCTTTCTTT	CASSLHVLTGKDTEAFF
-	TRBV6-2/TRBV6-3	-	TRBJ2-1	TGTGCCAGCAGCCCTCATTTTCGGGCTCGGCTAAACAATGAGCAGTTCTTC	CASSPHFRARLNNEQFF
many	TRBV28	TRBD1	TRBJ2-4	TGTGCCAGCAGTTTAGGCAGGGGGCGAACCAAAAACATTCAGTACTTC	CASSLGRGRTKNIQYF
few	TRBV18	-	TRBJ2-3	TGTGCCAGCTCCGACGGGGATACGCAGTATTTT	CASSDGDTQYF
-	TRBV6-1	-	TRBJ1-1	TGTGCCAGCAGGAACCCTCCAACTGAAGCTTTCTTT	CASRNPPTEAFF
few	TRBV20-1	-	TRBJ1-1	TGCAGTGCTGGAGGTGTCGGGTTTACTGAAGCTTTCTTT	CSAGGVGFTEAFF
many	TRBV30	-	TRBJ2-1	TGTGCCTGGAGTTGGTGGGGGAATGAGCAGTTCTTC	CAWSWWGNEQFF
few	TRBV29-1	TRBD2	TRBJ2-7	TGCAGCGCCCAGGCGGGAGGGGCCTACGAGCAGTACTTC	CSAQAGGAYEQYF
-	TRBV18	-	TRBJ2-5	TGTGCCAGCTCACCACCACGGCCCAATAGCGAGACCCAGTACTTC	CASSPPRPNSETQYF
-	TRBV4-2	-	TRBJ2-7	TGTGCCAGCAGCCAAGATTACACGGAGACCTACGAGCAGTACTTC	CASSQDYTETYEQYF
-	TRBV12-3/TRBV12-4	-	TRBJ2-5	TGTGCCAGCAGTTCTATTTTAACAAAACGTCAAGAGACCCAGTACTTC	CASSSILTKRQETQYF
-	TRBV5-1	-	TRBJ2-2	TGCGCCAGCAGGCGAGGGTCCACCGGGGAGCTGTTTTTT	CASRRGSTGELFF
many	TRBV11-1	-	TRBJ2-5	TGTGCCAGCAGCTTATTCCAAGAGACCCAGTACTTC	CASSLFQETQYF
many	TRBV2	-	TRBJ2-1	TGTGCCAGCAGTGATTTAGCGGCCACGTCCTACAATGAGCAGTTCTTC	CASSDLAATSYNEQFF
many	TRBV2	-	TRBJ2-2	TGTGCCAGCAAGAAGGGTCTCGCCGGGGAGCTGTTTTTT	CASKKGLAGELFF
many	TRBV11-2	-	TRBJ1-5	TGTGCCAGCAGCTTAAGGCGGGGGGATCAGCCCCAGCATTTT	CASSLRRGDQPQHF
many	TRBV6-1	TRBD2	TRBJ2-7	TGTGCCAGCACCAGTAGCGGGAGTGGGTACGAGCAGTACTTC	CASTSSGSGYEQYF
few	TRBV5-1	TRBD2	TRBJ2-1	TGCGCCAGCAGCTTGAGGGCTAGCGGGCCCTCCTACAATGAGCAGTTCTTC	CASSLRASGPSYNEQFF
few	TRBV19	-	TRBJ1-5	TGTGCCAGTAGCCCGGGACCCATGACGGGGCCCCAGCATTTT	CASSPGPMTGPQHF
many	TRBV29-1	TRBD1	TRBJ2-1	TGCAGCGCCGGGGACAGTCGAAGTGAGCAGTTCTTC	CSAGDSRSEQFF
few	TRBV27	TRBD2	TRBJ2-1	TGTGCCAGCAGTACGTTAGCGGGATGGGACAATGAGCAGTTCTTC	CASSTLAGWDNEQFF
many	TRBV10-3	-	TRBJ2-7	TGTGCCATCAGTGGCAGGCAGCAAACCTACGAGCAGTACTTC	CAISGRQQTYEQYF
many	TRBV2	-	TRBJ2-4	TGTGCCAGCAGTGAAGCTACAACAGGGTTAGACATTCAGTACTTC	CASSEATTGLDIQYF
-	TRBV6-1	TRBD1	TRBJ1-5	TGTGCCAGCAGCGACAGGGGCTTCAATCAGCCCCAGCATTTT	CASSDRGFNQPQHF
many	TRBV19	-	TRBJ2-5	TGTGCCAGTAGTATAGATCTCAGGGGTCAAGAGACCCAGTACTTC	CASSIDLRGQETQYF
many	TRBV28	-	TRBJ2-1	TGTGCCAGCAGGTCAGACAGCAGCTCCTACAATGAGCAGTTCTTC	CASRSDSSSYNEQFF
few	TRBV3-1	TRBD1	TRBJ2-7	TGTGCCAGCAGCCGGAATACAGGGGGACCTAACGAGCAGTACTTC	CASSRNTGGPNEQYF
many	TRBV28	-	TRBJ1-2	TGTGCCAGCAGACCCGACTTATCTAACTATGGCTACACCTTC	CASRPDLSNYGYTF
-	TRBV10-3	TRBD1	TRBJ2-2	TGTGCCATCCGGACAGGGGCGGACACCGGGGAGCTGTTTTTT	CAIRTGADTGELFF
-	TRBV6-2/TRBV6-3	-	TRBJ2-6	TGTGCCACCGAAATAACTCCTGGGGCCAACGTCCTGACTTTC	CATEITPGANVLTF
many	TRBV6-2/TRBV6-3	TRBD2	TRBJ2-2	TGTGCCAGCAGTTATGGTTTAACTAGCGGGAGTGTGGTCACCGGGGAGCTGTTTTTT	CASSYGLTSGSVVTGELFF
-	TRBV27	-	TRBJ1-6	TGTGCCAGCAGTTTCGGGATCCTGAGTTCACCCCTCCACTTT	CASSFGILSSPLHF